The following is a T cell receptor (beta chain) sequence with its context. The record originates from a study of T cell responses to AZD1222 COVID-19 vaccine. Clones were read by immunoSEQ multiplex PCR, and TCRdb kept only the in-frame ones, dropping some. The table records about 160,000 clones, about 92% of them present only once. The source was peripheral blood, collected on day 0 of AZD1222 vaccination. The sequence came from an adult in good health.

This CDR3 reads CASRGGGETQYF. CDR3 sequence (DNA): TGCGCCAGCAGAGGGGGCGGGGAGACCCAGTACTTC. The chain recombines TRBV5-1 with TRBJ2-5; 7 positions agree with TRBD1. V lost 5 bases and J lost 5; bases outside the gene matches: 3. Per germline, CDR1 SGHRS and CDR2 YFSETQ. This CDR3 is 12 amino acids long.